This is a list of T cell receptor beta chains from one sample in a study of human thymus T cells. Sequencing used immunoSEQ multiplex PCR; TCRdb keeps in-frame clones, though not all of them. The data show 70,000 to 75,000 clones, with 85% to 95% seen just once and 0.03% to 0.035% held by the top ten. Material: thymus tissue. These receptors were taken from a girl under three years old with a congenital heart defect but otherwise immunologically healthy. Each CDR3 is given with its conserved first and last residue. The D gene is left open where the match is weak. Some rows have no size entry. The others give once, few or many, or a class for an expanded clone.

size	D	V	J	DNA	CDR3
-	-	TRBV4-1	TRBJ1-4	TGCGCCAGCAGCCCTCCCCTTGGGGAGGAACTGTTTTTT	CASSPPLGEELFF
-	TRBD2	TRBV19	TRBJ2-5	TGTGCCAGTAGTATAGATATCCCCGGACCACAGCTCATGACTAGCGGGGACCCCACTACGGCCCAGTACTTC	CASSIDIPGPQLMTSGDPTTAQYF
-	-	TRBV6-6	TRBJ1-5	TGTGCCAGCGACCGAGATAGCAATCAGCCCCAGCATTTT	CASDRDSNQPQHF
-	-	TRBV12-5	TRBJ2-7	TGTGCTAGTGGTTTGGTTTCGCGGCCCGGGACCCGGGACGTCGAGCAGTACTTC	CASGLVSRPGTRDVEQYF
-	TRBD2	TRBV11-2	TRBJ2-7	TGTGCCAGCAGCCCAGCCTACCCGGGAGGCGTGCAGTACTTC	CASSPAYPGGVQYF
-	TRBD1	TRBV28	TRBJ1-2	TGTGCCAGCAGTTTTCCCGACAGGGCGGGTGGCTACACCTTC	CASSFPDRAGGYTF
-	TRBD1	TRBV7-9	TRBJ1-2	TGTGCCAGCAGCGGTCCCGGGACAGGGATCTATGGCTACACCTTC	CASSGPGTGIYGYTF
-	TRBD1	TRBV19	TRBJ1-5	TGTGCCAGTAGTAAGACAGGGGTGGATCAGCCCCAGCATTTT	CASSKTGVDQPQHF
-	-	TRBV7-9	TRBJ2-4	TGTGCCAGCAGCTTAGATCGGAAGGCCTTAGCCAAAAACATTCAGTACTTC	CASSLDRKALAKNIQYF
few	-	TRBV5-6	TRBJ1-4	TGTGCCAGCAGCTCAGACGGGCCTAATGAAAAACTGTTTTTT	CASSSDGPNEKLFF
-	-	TRBV28	TRBJ2-4	TGTGCCAGCAGTTGCCCCACTAGGATGAGGTCCCTAGCCAAAAACATTCAGTACTTC	CASSCPTRMRSLAKNIQYF
-	-	TRBV10-2	TRBJ2-5	TGCGCCAGCAGTGAGTCAAGACCTGGTACTCAAGAGACCCAGTACTTC	CASSESRPGTQETQYF
-	TRBD2	TRBV5-1	TRBJ2-1	TGCGCCAGCAGCTTGACTGCGGGAGAAAACAATGAGCAGTTCTTC	CASSLTAGENNEQFF
-	TRBD1	TRBV4-1	TRBJ1-3	TGCGCCAGCAGCCAAGATTCGACAGGGCCTGGAAACACCATATATTTT	CASSQDSTGPGNTIYF
-	TRBD2	TRBV12-5	TRBJ2-5	TGTGCTAGTGGTTTGGACTCCCCAGCGGGGACTAGCGGGACCCAGTACTTC	CASGLDSPAGTSGTQYF
-	-	TRBV14	TRBJ1-2	TGTGCCAGCAGCCAAGATCGGGCCGGGCTCCGGGACAACTATGGCTACACCTTC	CASSQDRAGLRDNYGYTF
-	-	TRBV4-1	TRBJ2-1	TGCGCCTTTAGTCGGGGGCAGAGCTCCTACAATGAGCAGTTCTTC	CAFSRGQSSYNEQFF
-	-	TRBV4-2	TRBJ2-2	TGTGCCAGCAGCGCGGGACCAGCGAACACCGGGGAGCTGTTTTTT	CASSAGPANTGELFF
-	-	TRBV10-3	TRBJ1-3	TGTGCCATCAGTGTTCGGTTATCATCTGGAAACACCATATATTTT	CAISVRLSSGNTIYF
-	-	TRBV19	TRBJ1-5	TGTGCCAGTAGTATCAAAAGGGCCGGGACATTCAATCAGCCCCAGCATTTT	CASSIKRAGTFNQPQHF
-	TRBD2	TRBV19	TRBJ2-1	TGTGCCAGTAGCTCGAGGAGCGGGAGTTCTGGTGAGCAGTTCTTC	CASSSRSGSSGEQFF
-	-	TRBV19	TRBJ2-7	TGTGCCAGTAGTAAGGCGTTTCCTAATAAGTACGAGCAGTACTTC	CASSKAFPNKYEQYF
-	-	TRBV11-2	TRBJ2-2	TGTGCCAGCAGCTTAGAGATCGGATGGCAGGGGAACACCGGGGAGCTGTTTTTT	CASSLEIGWQGNTGELFF
-	-	TRBV5-1	TRBJ1-2	TGCGCCAGCAGAGAAGGGCAGGGGAGACGGTATGGCTACACCTTC	CASREGQGRRYGYTF
-	-	TRBV5-4	TRBJ1-1	TGTGCCAGCATTTCGACAGCGAACACTGAAGCTTTCTTT	CASISTANTEAFF
-	-	TRBV7-2	TRBJ2-6	TGTGCCAGCAGCCTTCCCAAGCCTGGGGCCAACGTCCTGACTTTC	CASSLPKPGANVLTF
once	-	TRBV2	TRBJ2-7	TGTGCCAGCAGTGAAAACCAGGACAGAGATTCCTCCTACGAGCAGTACTTC	CASSENQDRDSSYEQYF
-	-	TRBV27	TRBJ2-2	TGTGCCAGCGCCGGAGGCACCGGGGAGCTGTTTTTT	CASAGGTGELFF
-	TRBD1	TRBV6-6	TRBJ2-5	TGTGCCAGCAGCCCCGCCCGGGACAGGGCCAAAGAGACCCAGTACTTC	CASSPARDRAKETQYF
-	TRBD1	TRBV28	TRBJ1-1	TGTGCCAGCAGTTTGGGGGGACAGGGTCGGACTGAAGCTTTCTTT	CASSLGGQGRTEAFF
-	-	TRBV5-1	TRBJ2-3	TGCGCCAGCAGCTTGCTCTCCACTCTAGTCAGGTCCACAGATACGCAGTATTTT	CASSLLSTLVRSTDTQYF
-	-	TRBV5-6	TRBJ2-3	TGTGCCAGCAGCTTGGTTCCTTGGACAGATACGCAGTATTTT	CASSLVPWTDTQYF
-	-	TRBV27	TRBJ1-5	TGTGCCAGCAGTTTTCTACGCAATCAGCCCCAGCATTTT	CASSFLRNQPQHF
-	-	TRBV18	TRBJ1-4	TGTGCCAGCTCACCAACTTATGATTCGTCAACTAATGAAAAACTGTTTTTT	CASSPTYDSSTNEKLFF
-	-	TRBV27	TRBJ2-7	TGTGCCAGCGGGGCCCCCAGGACAGTACCGGGACTACGGTTGGGTCTCTACGAGCAGTACTTC	CASGAPRTVPGLRLGLYEQYF
-	-	TRBV5-1	TRBJ2-7	TGCGCCAGCCTGGCAGCCCTCTACGAGCAGTACTTC	CASLAALYEQYF
-	TRBD1	TRBV5-6	TRBJ1-2	TGTGCCAGCAGTTTCCCTCCCCGGGACAGGGGAGAGTATGGCTACACCTTC	CASSFPPRDRGEYGYTF
-	TRBD1	TRBV9	TRBJ1-2	TGTGCCAGCAGCCAGACCGGGACAGCATATGGCTACACCTTC	CASSQTGTAYGYTF
-	TRBD2	TRBV10-3	TRBJ2-2	TGTGCCATCAGTCCTAGCGGGAGAGAGGACACCGGGGAGCTGTTTTTT	CAISPSGREDTGELFF
-	-	TRBV2	TRBJ1-5	TGTGCCAGCAGTGAAGACCGGCGCTTGGGTCAGCCCCAGCATTTT	CASSEDRRLGQPQHF
-	-	TRBV20-1	TRBJ2-5	TGCAGTGCACTAGGAGAGGAGACCCAGTACTTC	CSALGEETQYF
-	TRBD2	TRBV5-6	TRBJ2-7	TGTGCCAGCAGCTTGTACGCGGGGGAGTACGAGCAGTACTTC	CASSLYAGEYEQYF
-	-	TRBV5-1	TRBJ2-3	TGCGCCAGCAGCCCAGGGGACACAGATACGCAGTATTTT	CASSPGDTDTQYF
-	TRBD2	TRBV14	TRBJ2-2	TGTGCCAGCAGCTACAAGCGGGAGAAACACACCGGGGAGCTGTTTTTT	CASSYKREKHTGELFF
-	TRBD1	TRBV7-6	TRBJ1-1	TGTGCCAGCAGCCTACGGGACAGGGCCAAAGCTTTCTTT	CASSLRDRAKAFF
-	-	TRBV14	TRBJ2-7	TGTGCCAGCAGCCAACCCGGACGGGGAGCCTACGAGCAGTACTTC	CASSQPGRGAYEQYF
-	-	TRBV4-1	TRBJ2-3	TGCGCCAGCAGCCGTACAGTGCCCTCTTTTTATACGCAGTATTTT	CASSRTVPSFYTQYF
-	-	TRBV10-3	TRBJ1-1	TGTGCCATCAGTGACCCGGGGTCGAATGAAGCTTTCTTT	CAISDPGSNEAFF
-	-	TRBV28	TRBJ2-7	TGTGCCAGCAGTTTCCCAGGGCCCTACGAGCAGTACTTC	CASSFPGPYEQYF
-	-	TRBV4-1	TRBJ2-3	TGCGCCAGCAGCCAAGGAGTCGGACACACAGATACGCAGTATTTT	CASSQGVGHTDTQYF
-	TRBD2	TRBV5-1	TRBJ2-1	TGCGCCAGCAGCCCAAAATCCGGGACTATGCCCTACAATGAGCAGTTCTTC	CASSPKSGTMPYNEQFF
-	TRBD1	TRBV10-3	TRBJ2-5	TGTGCCATCAGGCAGGGGGCGAGGGAGACCCAGTACTTC	CAIRQGARETQYF
-	-	TRBV29-1	TRBJ2-7	TGCAGCGGAACTTACGGCTACGAGCAGTACTTC	CSGTYGYEQYF
once	-	TRBV7-6	TRBJ2-4	TGTGCCAGCAGCCCGCCGCGGAAAAACATTCAGTACTTC	CASSPPRKNIQYF
once	-	TRBV6-1	TRBJ1-3	TGTGCCAGCAGTGAAAGGGCCGGCCGAGAGGATGGAAACACCATATATTTT	CASSERAGREDGNTIYF
-	TRBD1	TRBV14	TRBJ1-3	TGTGCCAGCAGCCCGGACAGGGACGGAAACACCATATATTTT	CASSPDRDGNTIYF
-	-	TRBV6-5	TRBJ1-2	TGTGCCAGCAGTCCACAAGGCGCACGCTATGGCTACACCTTC	CASSPQGARYGYTF
-	TRBD2	TRBV18	TRBJ2-2	TGTGCCAGCTCACACTTAGCGGGAGATACCACCGGGGAGCTGTTTTTT	CASSHLAGDTTGELFF
-	TRBD2	TRBV7-3	TRBJ2-1	TGTGCCAGCAGCTTAAGGGGCGGGAGGTGGGACAATGAGCAGTTCTTC	CASSLRGGRWDNEQFF
-	-	TRBV5-1	TRBJ2-1	TGCGCCAGCAGCTTAAGAGACTGGTACAATGAGCAGTTCTTC	CASSLRDWYNEQFF